These 25 T cell receptor beta chains were all obtained from the same sample, sequenced in a study of control samples from healthy donors and cancer patients. Assay: immunoSEQ multiplex PCR; the TCRdb copy retains only in-frame clones and omits some. The profile shows about 150,000 clones, over 90% of them singletons. The material sequenced was blood. The receptors were gathered from a man aged 45-65 years in good health.

This rearrangement joins TRBV6-5 to TRBJ1-1, with 10 bases aligning to TRBD1. V was clipped by 5 bases and J by 8 bases; unmatched bases: 8. The CDR3 sequence is 14 residues long. CDR1 is MNHEY, CDR2 SVGAGI, per germline. CDR3 region: CASSRGQGVSEAFF. The CDR3 DNA reads TGTGCCAGCAGTCGAGGACAGGGGGTATCGGAAGCTTTCTTT.

J is TRBJ2-1 and V is TRBV9; D uncertain. The V end lost 0 bases, the J end lost 4 bases, and 5 bases lay between the germline ends. In germline, CDR1 is SGDLS, CDR2 YYNGEE. The CDR3 extends over 13 amino acids. The CDR3: CASSVEEYNEQFF. CDR3 bases: TGTGCCAGCAGCGTAGAAGAGTACAATGAGCAGTTCTTC. The complete variable domain, with remaining parts taken from reference TRBV9 and TRBJ2-1, reads DSGVTQTPKHLITATGQRVTLRCSPRSGDLSVYWYQQSLDQGLQFLIQYYNGEERAKGNILERFSAQQFPDLHSELNLSSLELGDSALYFCASSVEEYNEQFFGPGTRLTVL.

This clone appeared once. In the same sample, other DNA sequences code for this CDR3. The chain carries TRBV20-1 and TRBJ2-5, with D hard to call. Between the trimmed V and J ends, which lost 5 bases and 2 bases, there was a span of 3 bases. The CDR3 spans 10 residues. From germline, CDR1 is DFQATT and CDR2 SNEGSKA (reference sequence). CDR3 nucleotide sequence: TGCAGTGCTTCGCAAGAGACCCAGTACTTC. It encodes CSASQETQYF.

The chain is built from TRBV19 and TRBJ1-5; D is ambiguous. The CDR3 is made up of 15 amino acids. Germline CDR1 and CDR2: LNHDA and SQIVND (reference sequence). V lost 3 bases and J 1 base, leaving 10 bases between the germline ends. In nucleotides, the CDR3 is TGTGCCAGTAGTATTGGCAGCGCGAGCAATCAGCCCCAGCATTTT. Its protein product is CASSIGSASNQPQHF.

This clone was seen just once. V usage is TRBV19 and J usage is TRBJ2-2, with TRBD1 matching 7 bases. This CDR3 region has 13 residues. Germline V gene data show CDR1 as LNHDA and CDR2 as SQIVND (reference sequence). The trim removed 10 bases at V and 5 bases at J, leaving 7 bases unmatched. CDR3 sequence reads: CAIQDRTTGELFF. The CDR3, as DNA: TGTGCCATACAGGACAGGACAACCGGGGAGCTGTTTTTT.

The chain links TRBV25-1 to TRBJ2-5, with D perhaps matching TRBD2 (5 bases). Germline lookup yields CDR1 MGHDK and CDR2 SYGVNS. V shed 3 bases and J shed 0 bases, with 8 bases lying between them. The CDR3 runs to 14 residues. Here the CDR3 reads CASSDIGDQETQYF. The CDR3 coding sequence is TGTGCCAGCAGTGATATCGGGGACCAAGAGACCCAGTACTTC. The full variable domain, in which reference TRBV25-1 and TRBJ2-5 provide the parts outside the CDR3, is EADIYQTPRYLVIGTGKKITLECSQTMGHDKMYWYQQDPGMELHLIHYSYGVNSTEKGDLSSESTVSRIRTEHFPLTLESARPSHTSQYLCASSDIGDQETQYFGPGTRLLVL.

This chain links TRBV5-6 with TRBJ2-1, with 11 bases matching TRBD2. V trimming: 3 bases; J trimming: 12 bases; junction bases outside the gene matches: 8. CDR3 length equals 14 residues. Germline CDR1 reads SGHDT; CDR2 reads YYEEEE. The CDR3: CASSSGTSGYGQFF. CDR3 bases: TGTGCCAGCAGCTCCGGGACTAGCGGATATGGGCAGTTCTTC.

This chain joins TRBV10-1 and TRBJ1-5, with D unclear. The CDR3 runs to 12 residues. CDR1 is WNHNN and CDR2 is SYGVQD in the germline V gene (reference sequence). V lost 3 bases, J lost 4 bases, and 4 bases lay in between. The CDR3 reads CASSDKNQPQHF. The CDR3 nucleotides are TGCGCCAGCAGTGACAAAAATCAGCCCCAGCATTTT.

This clone has just one count. The CDR3 sequence: CASSPTSQGLGNQPQHF. The CDR3, as DNA: TGTGCCAGTAGTCCCACCTCCCAGGGCTTGGGCAATCAGCCCCAGCATTTT. The chain employs TRBV19 and TRBJ1-5; possibly TRBD1 for D (5 bases). Trimming stripped 5 bases from V and 2 bases from J, with 19 bases between. The CDR3 has 17 amino acids. Germline V CDR1 and CDR2: LNHDA, SQIVND (reference sequence). The full variable domain, in which reference TRBV19 and TRBJ1-5 provide the parts outside the CDR3, is DGGITQSPKYLFRKEGQNVTLSCEQNLNHDAMYWYRQDPGQGLRLIYYSQIVNDFQKGDIAEGYSVSREKKESFPLTVTSAQKNPTAFYLCASSPTSQGLGNQPQHFGDGTRLSIL.

V and J are TRBV6-6 and TRBJ2-7, with 8 bases lining up with TRBD1. The CDR3 consists of 14 residues. Germline V lookup: CDR1 MNHNY, CDR2 SVGAGI (reference sequence). J was trimmed by 2 bases and V by 8 bases; bases with no gene match: 8. CDR3 amino acids: CASLTGQGTYEQYF. The CDR3, as DNA: TGTGCCAGCCTAACAGGACAGGGCACCTACGAGCAGTACTTC.

The chain carries TRBV19 and TRBJ2-1; 9 nucleotides align to TRBD1. Germline V gene lookup returns CDR1 LNHDA and CDR2 SQIVND (reference sequence). J was trimmed by 4 bases and V by 8 bases; bases with no gene match: 6. The CDR3 contains 14 residues. This CDR3 is CASGTGGLYNEQFF. The DNA for the CDR3 is TGTGCCAGTGGAACAGGGGGCTTATACAATGAGCAGTTCTTC.

This clone was observed a single time. The rearrangement joins TRBV15 to TRBJ2-5; a possible D gene is TRBD2 (5 bases). The CDR3 is 16 amino acids. V lost 4 bases and J lost 5, with 20 bases in between. Germline V gives CDR1 LNHNV, CDR2 YYDKDF (reference sequence). Written as DNA, the CDR3 is TGTGCCACCAGCACCCCTTCTGCCGGGCGGGTGGAGACCCAGTACTTC. Translating gives CATSTPSAGRVETQYF.

This chain links TRBV12-1 with TRBJ2-1; the tabulated D call, TRBD1, remains unverified against the DNA. TRBV12-1 is flagged as a pseudogene. CDR3 length: 14 amino acids. The CDR3 protein is CASNRGVSYNEQFF. CDR3 bases: TGTGCCAGCAACAGGGGCGTCTCCTACAATGAGCAGTTCTTC.

This rearrangement joins TRBV7-3 to TRBJ2-3; 9 bases align to TRBD2. This CDR3 has 15 residues. With 6 bases clipped from V and 0 bases from J, the junction kept 4 bases outside the gene matches. Germline CDR1 and CDR2: SGHTA and FQGTGA. The CDR3 sequence is CASSRTSGSTDTQYF. The CDR3 nucleotides read TGTGCCAGCAGTCGAACTAGCGGGAGCACAGATACGCAGTATTTT.

The chain carries TRBV28 and TRBJ1-5; D is undetermined. Deletions cut 2 bases from V and 7 bases from J, with 9 bases between. Germline V gene sequence: CDR1 MDHEN, CDR2 SYDVKM. The CDR3 consists of 13 residues. CDR3 in DNA: TGTGCCAGCAGTTTAGGTGGCGACCAGCCCCAGCATTTT. Translated: CASSLGGDQPQHF.

J is TRBJ2-5 and V is TRBV19; 8 bases align to TRBD2. V lost 4 bases to trimming and J lost 1 base; unmatched junction nucleotides: 5. Germline-derived CDR1 and CDR2 are LNHDA and SQIVND (reference sequence). The CDR3 totals 15 residues. The CDR3 sequence: CASSSLAGRQETQYF. In DNA form, the CDR3 reads TGTGCCAGTAGTAGTCTAGCGGGCCGCCAAGAGACCCAGTACTTC.

The V gene is TRBV6-1, the J gene TRBJ1-2; 12 nucleotides match TRBD1. The CDR3 totals 16 residues. V dropped 4 bases and J dropped 5; count of bases not matched to a gene: 8. Germline V CDR1 and CDR2: MNHNS, SASEGT. CDR3 residues: CASSAGTGGQVYGYTF. The DNA for the CDR3 is TGTGCCAGCAGTGCTGGGACAGGGGGCCAGGTTTATGGCTACACCTTC.

V is TRBV7-3 and J is TRBJ2-1; 14 nucleotides agree with TRBD2. The CDR3 runs 15 residues. V lost 5 bases and J lost 9; bases outside the gene matches: 6. Per the germline V gene, CDR1 is SGHTA and CDR2 is FQGTGA. This CDR3 is CASSPGLAGVGEQFF. The CDR3 coding sequence is TGTGCCAGCAGCCCGGGACTAGCGGGAGTGGGTGAGCAGTTCTTC.

This chain joins TRBV27 and TRBJ2-1; no firm D call. Germline CDR1 MNHEY, CDR2 SMNVEV (reference sequence). V lost 1 base and J 7 bases, leaving 2 bases between the germline ends. This CDR3 contains 11 residues. DNA for the CDR3: TGTGCCAGCAGTTTATGGAATGAGCAGTTCTTC. Translated: CASSLWNEQFF.

The rearrangement uses TRBV7-9 and TRBJ1-1, with TRBD1 identical over 7 bases. The CDR3 runs to 12 residues. Germline assignment: CDR1 SEHNR and CDR2 FQNEAQ (reference sequence). The V segment lost 5 bases and the J segment 10 bases; nucleotides outside the gene matches: 7. The CDR3 DNA reads as TGTGCCAGCAGCCCAGTACAGGGGAGAGCTTTCTTT. Its protein product is CASSPVQGRAFF.

This chain joins TRBV2 and TRBJ1-2; D unclear. Germline V gene data show CDR1 as SNHLY and CDR2 as FYNNEI. This CDR3 region has 13 residues. V lost 7 bases and J lost 8, with 17 bases in between. DNA of the CDR3: TGTGCCAGCACCACCTTGGTCGTGGGAGGCTACACCTTC. Translation: CASTTLVVGGYTF.

This clone has only a few counts. The chain has TRBV18 and TRBJ1-6; no definite D call. CDR3 length: 13 residues. Germline V CDR1 and CDR2: KGHSH, LQKENI. Trimming took off 2 bases at V and 4 bases at J, with 3 bases between the two ends. The CDR3 nucleotides read TGTGCCAGCTCACCAGGTTATAATTCACCCCTCCACTTT. Translation: CASSPGYNSPLHF. The whole variable domain, remainder taken from reference TRBV18 and TRBJ1-6, is NAGVMQNPRHLVRRRGQEARLRCSPMKGHSHVYWYRQLPEEGLKFMVYLQKENIIDESGMPKERFSAEFPKEGPSILRIQQVVRGDSAAYFCASSPGYNSPLHFGNGTRLTVT.

The chain is built from TRBV6-1 and TRBJ1-5; D gene unclear. Germline lookup yields CDR1 MNHNS and CDR2 SASEGT. V lost 2 bases and J 7 bases, leaving 12 bases between the germline ends. This CDR3 is built from 14 residues. The CDR3 is CASSEPFPGQPQHF. The CDR3, as DNA: TGTGCCAGCAGTGAACCCTTCCCGGGGCAGCCCCAGCATTTT.

V gene TRBV10-3 combines with J gene TRBJ2-7, with 10 nucleotides matching TRBD1. Germline-derived CDR1 and CDR2 are ENHRY and SYGVKD. The CDR3 length is 15 residues. The junction had 7 bases not matched to a gene; V was cut back by 8 bases and J by 0 bases. CDR3 sequence: CAIYTWTGGSYEQYF. The CDR3 nucleotides read TGTGCCATCTACACTTGGACAGGGGGCTCCTACGAGCAGTACTTC.

The rearrangement joins TRBV7-9 to TRBJ1-6; perhaps TRBD1 as D (6 bases). Between the trimmed V and J ends, which lost 2 bases and 0 bases, there was a span of 11 bases. Looked up from germline, CDR1 is SEHNR and CDR2 is FQNEAQ (reference sequence). The CDR3 is 17 amino acids. The CDR3 loop reads CASSLSTGSSYNSPLHF. Here the CDR3 DNA reads TGTGCCAGCAGCTTATCTACAGGGAGCTCCTATAATTCACCCCTCCACTTT.